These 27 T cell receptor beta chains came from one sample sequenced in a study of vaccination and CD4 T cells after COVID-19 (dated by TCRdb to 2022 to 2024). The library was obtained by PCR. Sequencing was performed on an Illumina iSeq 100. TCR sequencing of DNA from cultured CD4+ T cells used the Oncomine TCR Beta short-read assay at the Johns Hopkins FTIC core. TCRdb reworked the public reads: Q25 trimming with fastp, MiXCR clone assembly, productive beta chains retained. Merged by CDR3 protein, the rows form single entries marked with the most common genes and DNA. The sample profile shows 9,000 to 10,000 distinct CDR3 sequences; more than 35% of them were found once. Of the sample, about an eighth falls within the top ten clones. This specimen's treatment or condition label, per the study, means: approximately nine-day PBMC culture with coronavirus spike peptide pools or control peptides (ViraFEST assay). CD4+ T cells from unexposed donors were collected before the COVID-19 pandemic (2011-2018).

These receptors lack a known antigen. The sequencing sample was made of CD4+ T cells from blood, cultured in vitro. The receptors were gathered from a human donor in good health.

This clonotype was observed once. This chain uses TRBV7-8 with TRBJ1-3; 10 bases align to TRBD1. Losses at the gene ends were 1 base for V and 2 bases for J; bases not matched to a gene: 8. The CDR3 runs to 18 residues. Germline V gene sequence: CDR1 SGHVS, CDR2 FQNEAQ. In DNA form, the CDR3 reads TGTGCCAGCAGCTTAGATCTGGGACAGGGGTATCCTGGAAACACCATATATTTT. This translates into CASSLDLGQGYPGNTIYF.

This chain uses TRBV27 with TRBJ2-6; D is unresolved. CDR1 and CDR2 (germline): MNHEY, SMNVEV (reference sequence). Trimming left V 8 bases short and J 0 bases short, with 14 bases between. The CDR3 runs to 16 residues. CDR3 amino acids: CASRVGRGSGANVLTF. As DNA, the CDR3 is TGTGCCAGCCGTGTCGGCAGAGGCTCTGGGGCCAACGTCCTGACTTTC. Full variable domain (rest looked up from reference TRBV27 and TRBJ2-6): EAQVTQNPRYLITVTGKKLTVTCSQNMNHEYMSWYRQDPGLGLRQIYYSMNVEVTDKGDVPEGYKVSRKEKRNFPLILESPSPNQTSLYFCASRVGRGSGANVLTFGAGSRLTVL.

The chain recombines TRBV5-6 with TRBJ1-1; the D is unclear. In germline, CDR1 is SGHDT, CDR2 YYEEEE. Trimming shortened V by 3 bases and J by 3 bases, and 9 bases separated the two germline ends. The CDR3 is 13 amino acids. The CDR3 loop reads CASSSGWDTEAFF. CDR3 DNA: TGTGCCAGCAGCTCAGGTTGGGACACTGAAGCTTTCTTT.

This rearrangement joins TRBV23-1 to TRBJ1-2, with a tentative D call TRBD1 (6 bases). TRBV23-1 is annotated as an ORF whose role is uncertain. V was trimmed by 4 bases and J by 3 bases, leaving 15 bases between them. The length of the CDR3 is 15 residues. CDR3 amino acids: CASSPPSGGDYGYTF. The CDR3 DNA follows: TGCGCCAGCAGTCCCCCTTCCGGGGGCGACTATGGCTACACCTTC.

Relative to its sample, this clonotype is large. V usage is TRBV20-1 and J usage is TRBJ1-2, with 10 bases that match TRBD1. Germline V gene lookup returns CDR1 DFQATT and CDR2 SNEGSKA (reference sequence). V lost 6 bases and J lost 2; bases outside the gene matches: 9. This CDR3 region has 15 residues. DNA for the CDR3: TGCAGTGCGCTAGCGACAGGGGGCGAGAACTATGGCTACACCTTC. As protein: CSALATGGENYGYTF.

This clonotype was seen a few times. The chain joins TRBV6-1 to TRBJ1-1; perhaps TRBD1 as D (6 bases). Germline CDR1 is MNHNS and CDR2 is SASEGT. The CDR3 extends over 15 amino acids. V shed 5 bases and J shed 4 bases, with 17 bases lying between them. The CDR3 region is CASSPTGSSFTEAFF. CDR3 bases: TGTGCCAGCAGTCCTACAGGGTCATCGTTCACTGAAGCTTTCTTT.

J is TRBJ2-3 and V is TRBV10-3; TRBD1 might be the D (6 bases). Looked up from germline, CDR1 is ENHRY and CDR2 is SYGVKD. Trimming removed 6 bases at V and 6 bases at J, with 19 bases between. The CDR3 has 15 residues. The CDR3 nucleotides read TGTGCCATCAGGGCGACAGGCACCCCCCGGGATACGCAGTATTTT. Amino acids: CAIRATGTPRDTQYF.

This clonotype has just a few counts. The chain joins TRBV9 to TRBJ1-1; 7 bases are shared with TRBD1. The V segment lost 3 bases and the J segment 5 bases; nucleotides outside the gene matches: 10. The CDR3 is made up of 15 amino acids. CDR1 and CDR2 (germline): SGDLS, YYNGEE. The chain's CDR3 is CASSARDRVVTEAFF. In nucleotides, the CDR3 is TGTGCCAGCAGCGCCCGAGACAGGGTAGTAACTGAAGCTTTCTTT.

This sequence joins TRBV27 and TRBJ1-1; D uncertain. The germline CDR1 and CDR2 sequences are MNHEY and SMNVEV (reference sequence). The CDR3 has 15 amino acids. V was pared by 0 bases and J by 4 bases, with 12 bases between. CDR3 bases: TGTGCCAGCAGTTTATCGACCGGGCTGGGCACTGAAGCTTTCTTT. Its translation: CASSLSTGLGTEAFF.

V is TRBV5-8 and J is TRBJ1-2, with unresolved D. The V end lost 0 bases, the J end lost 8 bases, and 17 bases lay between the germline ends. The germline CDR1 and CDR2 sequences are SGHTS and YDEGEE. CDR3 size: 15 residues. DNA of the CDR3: TGTGCCAGCAGCTTGGTAGTCGGGAACCCTCGGGGCTACACCTTC. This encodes CASSLVVGNPRGYTF.

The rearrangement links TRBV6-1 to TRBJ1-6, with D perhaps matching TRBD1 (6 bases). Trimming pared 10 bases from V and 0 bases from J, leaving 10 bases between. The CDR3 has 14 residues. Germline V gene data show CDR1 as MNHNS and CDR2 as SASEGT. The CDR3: CAIGGGSYNSPLHF. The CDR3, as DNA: TGTGCCATCGGGGGCGGCTCCTATAATTCACCCCTCCACTTT.

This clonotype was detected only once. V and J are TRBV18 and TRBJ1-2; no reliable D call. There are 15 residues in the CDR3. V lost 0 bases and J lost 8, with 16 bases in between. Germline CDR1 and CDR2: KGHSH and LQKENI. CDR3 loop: CASSPPAGPLQGYTF. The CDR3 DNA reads TGTGCCAGCTCACCACCCGCCGGACCCCTCCAGGGCTACACCTTC.

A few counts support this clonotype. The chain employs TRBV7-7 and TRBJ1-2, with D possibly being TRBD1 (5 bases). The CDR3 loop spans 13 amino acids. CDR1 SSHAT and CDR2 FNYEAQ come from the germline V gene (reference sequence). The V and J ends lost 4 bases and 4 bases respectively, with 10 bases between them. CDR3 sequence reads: CASSSDSSYGYTF. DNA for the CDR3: TGTGCCAGCAGCTCAGACAGCTCCTATGGCTACACCTTC.

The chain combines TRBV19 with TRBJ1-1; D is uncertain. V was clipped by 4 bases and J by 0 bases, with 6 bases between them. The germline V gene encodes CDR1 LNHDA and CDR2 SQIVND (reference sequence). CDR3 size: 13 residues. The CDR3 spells CASSKQLNTEAFF. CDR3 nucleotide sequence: TGTGCCAGTAGTAAACAGCTGAACACTGAAGCTTTCTTT.

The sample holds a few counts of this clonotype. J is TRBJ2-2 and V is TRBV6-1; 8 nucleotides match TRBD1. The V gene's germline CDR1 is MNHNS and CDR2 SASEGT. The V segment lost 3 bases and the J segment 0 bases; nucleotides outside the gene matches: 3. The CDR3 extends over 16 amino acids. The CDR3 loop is CASSDGQGSNTGELFF. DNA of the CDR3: TGTGCCAGCAGTGACGGACAGGGCTCGAACACCGGGGAGCTGTTTTTT.

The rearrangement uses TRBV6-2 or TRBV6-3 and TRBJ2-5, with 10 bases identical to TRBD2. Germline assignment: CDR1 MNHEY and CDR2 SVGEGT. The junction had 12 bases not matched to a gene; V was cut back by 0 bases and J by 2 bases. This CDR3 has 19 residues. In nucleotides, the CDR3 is TGTGCCAGCAGTTACTCGATGGCTAGCGGGGGACGATCACAAGAGACCCAGTACTTC. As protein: CASSYSMASGGRSQETQYF.

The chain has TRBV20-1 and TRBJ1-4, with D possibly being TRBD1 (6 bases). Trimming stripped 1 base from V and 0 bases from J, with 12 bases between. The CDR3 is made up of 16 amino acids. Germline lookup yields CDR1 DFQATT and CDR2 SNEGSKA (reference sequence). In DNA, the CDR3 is TGCAGTGCTAGAGCGACAGGCGGTGCAACTAATGAAAAACTGTTTTTT. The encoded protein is CSARATGGATNEKLFF.

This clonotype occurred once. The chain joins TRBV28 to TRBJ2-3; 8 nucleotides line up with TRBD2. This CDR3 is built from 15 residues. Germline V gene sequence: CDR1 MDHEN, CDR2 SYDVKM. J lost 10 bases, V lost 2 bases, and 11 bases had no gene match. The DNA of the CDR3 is TGTGCCAGCAGTTTACCGGGAGGGCAACTGAGTCCGCAGTATTTT. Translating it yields CASSLPGGQLSPQYF.

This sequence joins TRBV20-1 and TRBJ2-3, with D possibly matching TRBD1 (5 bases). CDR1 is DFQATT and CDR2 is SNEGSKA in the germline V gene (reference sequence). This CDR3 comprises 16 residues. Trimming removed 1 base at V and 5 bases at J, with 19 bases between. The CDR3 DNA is TGCAGTGCTAGAGGAGTCACAGGAACCTACCGAGATACGCAGTATTTT. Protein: CSARGVTGTYRDTQYF.

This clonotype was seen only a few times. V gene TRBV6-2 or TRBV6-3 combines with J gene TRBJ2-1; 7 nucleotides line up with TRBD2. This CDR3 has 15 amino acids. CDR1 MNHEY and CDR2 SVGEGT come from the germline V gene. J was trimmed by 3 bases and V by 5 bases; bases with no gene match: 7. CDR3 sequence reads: CASSQLAELYNEQFF. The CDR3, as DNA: TGTGCCAGCAGTCAGCTAGCGGAACTCTACAATGAGCAGTTCTTC.

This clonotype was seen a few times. The DNA of the CDR3 is TGTGCCAGCAGCTTTGCGGGAGTGGAGACCCAGTACTTC. Translation gives CASSFAGVETQYF. The chain uses TRBV7-9 and TRBJ2-5; 7 bases align to TRBD2. Looked up from germline, CDR1 is SEHNR and CDR2 is FQNEAQ (reference sequence). V was clipped by 3 bases and J by 5 bases; unmatched bases: 3. CDR3 size: 13 residues. Looking up the rest from reference TRBV7-9 and TRBJ2-5 gives the full variable domain: DTGVSQNPRHKITKRGQNVTFRCDPISEHNRLYWYRQTLGQGPEFLTYFQNEAQLEKSRLLSDRFSAERPKGSFSTLEIQRTEQGDSAMYLCASSFAGVETQYFGPGTRLLVL.

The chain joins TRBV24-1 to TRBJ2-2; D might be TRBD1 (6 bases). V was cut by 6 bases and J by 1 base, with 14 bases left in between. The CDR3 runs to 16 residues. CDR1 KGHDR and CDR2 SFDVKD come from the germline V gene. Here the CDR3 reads CATSRTGTLNTGELFF. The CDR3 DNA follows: TGTGCCACCAGTCGGACCGGGACACTGAACACCGGGGAGCTGTTTTTT.

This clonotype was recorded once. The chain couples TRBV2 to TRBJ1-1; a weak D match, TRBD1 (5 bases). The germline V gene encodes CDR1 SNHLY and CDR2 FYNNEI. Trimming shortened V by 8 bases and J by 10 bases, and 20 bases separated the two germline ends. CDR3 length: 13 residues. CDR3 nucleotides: TGTGCCAGCCAAACCGGCAGGGAAGGCTCAGCTTTCTTT. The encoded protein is CASQTGREGSAFF.

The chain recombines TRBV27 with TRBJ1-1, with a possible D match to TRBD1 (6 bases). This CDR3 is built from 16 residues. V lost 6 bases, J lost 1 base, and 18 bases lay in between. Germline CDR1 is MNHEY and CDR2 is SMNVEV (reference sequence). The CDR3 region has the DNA TGTGCCAGCAGGCGAAGGGGGACCACCGGGAACACTGAAGCTTTCTTT. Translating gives CASRRRGTTGNTEAFF.

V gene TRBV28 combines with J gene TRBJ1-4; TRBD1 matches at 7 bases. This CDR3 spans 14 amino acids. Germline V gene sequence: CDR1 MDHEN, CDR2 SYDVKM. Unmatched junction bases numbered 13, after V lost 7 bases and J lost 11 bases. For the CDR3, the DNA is TGTGCCAGCACCAAAACAGGGGTCAGGGTCAAACTGTTTTTT. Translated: CASTKTGVRVKLFF. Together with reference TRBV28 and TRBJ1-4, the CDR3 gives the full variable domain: DVKVTQSSRYLVKRTGEKVFLECVQDMDHENMFWYRQDPGLGLRLIYFSYDVKMKEKGDIPEGYSVSREKKERFSLILESASTNQTSMYLCASTKTGVRVKLFFGSGTQLSVL.

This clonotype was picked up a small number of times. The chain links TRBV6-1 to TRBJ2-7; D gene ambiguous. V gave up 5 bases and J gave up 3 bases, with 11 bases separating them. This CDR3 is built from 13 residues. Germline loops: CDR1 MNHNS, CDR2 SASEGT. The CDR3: CASSPGPIYEQYF. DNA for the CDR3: TGTGCCAGCAGTCCCGGACCCATCTACGAGCAGTACTTC.

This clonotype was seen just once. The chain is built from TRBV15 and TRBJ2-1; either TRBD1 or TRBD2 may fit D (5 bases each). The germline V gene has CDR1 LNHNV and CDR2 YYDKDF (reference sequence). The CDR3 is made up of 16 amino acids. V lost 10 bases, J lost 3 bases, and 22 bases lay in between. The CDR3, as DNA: TGTGCCATTACCGCCGAAAAGCCAGGGAGCTACAATGAGCAGTTCTTC. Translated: CAITAEKPGSYNEQFF.